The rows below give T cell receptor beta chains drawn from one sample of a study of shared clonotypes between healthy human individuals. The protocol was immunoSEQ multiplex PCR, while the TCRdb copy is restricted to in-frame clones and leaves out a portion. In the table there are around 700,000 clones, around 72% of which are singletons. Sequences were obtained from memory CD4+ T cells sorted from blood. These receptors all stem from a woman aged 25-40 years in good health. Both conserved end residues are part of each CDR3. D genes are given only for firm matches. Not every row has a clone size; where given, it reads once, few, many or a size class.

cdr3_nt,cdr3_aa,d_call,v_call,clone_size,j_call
TGTGCCAGCAGCAGCGGAGGCGGGGAGCTGTTTTTT,CASSSGGGELFF,-,TRBV9,-,TRBJ2-2
TGTGCCAGTAGTATCCACCCGGGCGGGAACATCTACGAGCAGTACTTC,CASSIHPGGNIYEQYF,-,TRBV19,-,TRBJ2-7
TGTGCCAGCAGCCAACAGACCACCGGGGAGCTGTTTTTT,CASSQQTTGELFF,-,TRBV9,-,TRBJ2-2
TGTGCCAGCAGCGGGACAGGCCTCATTAGCTCCTACGAGCAGTACTTC,CASSGTGLISSYEQYF,TRBD1,TRBV27,once,TRBJ2-7
TGTGCCAGTAGTATAGCGGGACTAGCCAAAACCTACGAGCAGTACTTC,CASSIAGLAKTYEQYF,TRBD2,TRBV19,-,TRBJ2-7
TGTGCCAGCAGCAAAGATGGGGGGAGAGGGGCTTTCGGGATGAACACTGAAGCTTTCTTT,CASSKDGGRGAFGMNTEAFF,-,TRBV21-1,-,TRBJ1-1
TGTGCCAGCAGCTTAGGCAGCGGAGCGGGAGTGGATACGCAGTATTTT,CASSLGSGAGVDTQYF,TRBD2,TRBV11-3,-,TRBJ2-3
TGTGCCAGCTCCGCAGGGCTAGACACCGGGGAGCTGTTTTTT,CASSAGLDTGELFF,-,TRBV18,-,TRBJ2-2
TGCGCCAGCAGCTTCGAGTTTAACGAGCAGTACTTC,CASSFEFNEQYF,-,TRBV5-1,once,TRBJ2-7
TGTGCCAGTAGTATATCGAGCGACACCCTGGCGGGGGAGCTGTTTTTT,CASSISSDTLAGELFF,-,TRBV19,-,TRBJ2-2
TGTGCCAGCAGTTCGACTAGCGGGAACACCGGGGAGCTGTTTTTT,CASSSTSGNTGELFF,TRBD2,TRBV7-8,-,TRBJ2-2
TGTGCCAGCAGGGCCCGGGGGGCTGGGGCCAACGTCCTGACTTTC,CASRARGAGANVLTF,TRBD2,TRBV28,many,TRBJ2-6
TGCGCCAGCACCATTAGCGGGAGTCAAGATACGCAGTATTTT,CASTISGSQDTQYF,TRBD2,TRBV5-1,-,TRBJ2-3
TGTGCCAGCAGTCCCTTCCGGGACTCTGGAAACACCATATATTTT,CASSPFRDSGNTIYF,-,TRBV6-1,once,TRBJ1-3
TGTGCCAGCAGTGGCTTCAAACAGAGCAATCAGCCCCAGCATTTT,CASSGFKQSNQPQHF,-,TRBV6-6,-,TRBJ1-5
TGCGCCAGCAGCCCCGGTATTAACCCGCGAGAGACCCAGTACTTC,CASSPGINPRETQYF,-,TRBV5-1,-,TRBJ2-5
TGTGCCAGCAGTTCCCCGGGACAGTCTGCCTACGAGCAGTACTTC,CASSSPGQSAYEQYF,TRBD1,TRBV27,-,TRBJ2-7
TGTGCCAGCAGTTCTAGGGGGCATAGCGGCTACACCTTC,CASSSRGHSGYTF,TRBD1,TRBV27,-,TRBJ1-2
TGTGCCAGCAGCACCGGTCCAGGACTGGCCCTAACCCACGAGCAGTACTTC,CASSTGPGLALTHEQYF,-,TRBV28,-,TRBJ2-7
TGCGCCAGCAGCCAAGTCGATTCTTGGGGGGCTCCCTACGAGCAGTACTTC,CASSQVDSWGAPYEQYF,-,TRBV4-1,-,TRBJ2-7
TGCAGCGCTTTGGAGTCCTATGGCTACACCTTC,CSALESYGYTF,-,TRBV29-1,-,TRBJ1-2
TGCAGTGCCCCTAGGGACACTGAAGCTTTCTTT,CSAPRDTEAFF,-,TRBV20-1,few,TRBJ1-1
TGTGCCAGCAGCCCGTTAACAGGGTTTGGGGCCAACGTCCTGACTTTC,CASSPLTGFGANVLTF,-,TRBV5-6,-,TRBJ2-6
TGTGCCAGCAGCTTAGTTAGTGGGGCCAACGTCCTGACTTTC,CASSLVSGANVLTF,-,TRBV7-2,once,TRBJ2-6
TGTGCCAGCAGTCCCCTGGACAGGTCCTACGAGCAGTACTTC,CASSPLDRSYEQYF,TRBD1,TRBV27,-,TRBJ2-7
TGTGCCAGTAGTATCGGGACAGGGCTCACTGAAGCTTTCTTT,CASSIGTGLTEAFF,TRBD1,TRBV19,-,TRBJ1-1
TGTGCCAGCAGCTTACTAGTTGAGCAGTACTTC,CASSLLVEQYF,-,TRBV7-2,-,TRBJ2-7
TGCGCCAGCAGCTTGGGGGCAGGGGAAGAGACCCAGTACTTC,CASSLGAGEETQYF,-,TRBV5-1,-,TRBJ2-5
TGTGCCAGCAGCTCAGCCCCCAGAAACATTCAGTACTTC,CASSSAPRNIQYF,-,TRBV5-6,-,TRBJ2-4
TGTGCCAGCAGTCTACCCCTATCCTCGGACGAGCAGTACTTC,CASSLPLSSDEQYF,-,TRBV28,-,TRBJ2-7
TGTGCCAGCAGCTTAGTTATGCAGCCAGAAGGTCCTGAAGCTTTCTTT,CASSLVMQPEGPEAFF,-,TRBV11-2,-,TRBJ1-1
TGTGCCAGCAGAGAACCCGTAGCGGGAGCGGGGAACGAGCAGTACTTC,CASREPVAGAGNEQYF,TRBD2,TRBV2,many,TRBJ2-7
TGTGCCATCAGTCCGGGACAGCACACTGAAGCTTTCTTT,CAISPGQHTEAFF,TRBD1,TRBV10-3,many,TRBJ1-1
TGTGCCAGCAGTTTACGACGAGGACAGGTTGACGAAAAACTGTTTTTT,CASSLRRGQVDEKLFF,TRBD1,TRBV27,-,TRBJ1-4
TGTGCCAGCAGCCCGACGACAGGCCCCAATTACGAGCAGTACTTC,CASSPTTGPNYEQYF,-,TRBV5-6,-,TRBJ2-7
TGCAGCGTTGCTCCCAGCCAAGAGACCCAGTACTTC,CSVAPSQETQYF,-,TRBV29-1,few,TRBJ2-5
TGTGCCAGCAGCCAAGTAGTTTCCAGCGGGCCTGGCAATGAGCAGTTCTTC,CASSQVVSSGPGNEQFF,-,TRBV4-2,-,TRBJ2-1
TGTGCCAGCAGCGAAATTCGGGGACAGATGACCGGGGAGCTGTTTTTT,CASSEIRGQMTGELFF,TRBD1,TRBV7-9,-,TRBJ2-2
TGTGCCAGCTCCAAGGGGACAGTGAACACTGAAGCTTTCTTT,CASSKGTVNTEAFF,TRBD1,TRBV11-3,-,TRBJ1-1
TGTGCCAGCAGATATCACTACGAGCAGTACTTC,CASRYHYEQYF,-,TRBV28,-,TRBJ2-7
TGCGCCAGCAGCTTGATAGGAGGGACCGAGACTGAAGCTTTCTTT,CASSLIGGTETEAFF,-,TRBV5-1,few,TRBJ1-1
TGTGCCTGGAGTGTCGCAGGGGGGATCACTGAAGCTTTCTTT,CAWSVAGGITEAFF,TRBD1,TRBV30,once,TRBJ1-1
TGTGCCATCAGTGAGTCTACAGAGAATGAAAAACTGTTTTTT,CAISESTENEKLFF,-,TRBV10-3,-,TRBJ1-4
TGTGCCAGTAGCTCCGCCAGAGGACAGGTTGGGCACTATGGCTACACCTTC,CASSSARGQVGHYGYTF,TRBD1,TRBV19,few,TRBJ1-2
TGTGCCATCAGTGAACTAGCGAGCTACAATGAGCAGTTCTTC,CAISELASYNEQFF,TRBD2,TRBV10-3,-,TRBJ2-1
TGTGCCAGCAGCCAAGATTTGACTAAGGTTGCGGTAGATACGCAGTATTTT,CASSQDLTKVAVDTQYF,-,TRBV14,-,TRBJ2-3
TGTGCCAGCCAACAGGGCACAGATACGCAGTATTTT,CASQQGTDTQYF,-,TRBV7-2,once,TRBJ2-3
TGTGCCAGCAGTGAAATTGGGGCTAGCGGGAGAGATACGCAGTATTTT,CASSEIGASGRDTQYF,TRBD2,TRBV25-1,few,TRBJ2-3
TGTGCCAGCAGCTGGGACAGTCGCGCGTGGCAGTACTTC,CASSWDSRAWQYF,TRBD1,TRBV7-9,-,TRBJ2-7
TGTGCCAGCAGCTCCCGGACAGGCCAAGAGACCCAGTACTTC,CASSSRTGQETQYF,TRBD1,TRBV9,-,TRBJ2-5
TGTGCCAGCAGCCTGAGGAGCTCTGGGGCCAACGTCCTGACTTTC,CASSLRSSGANVLTF,-,TRBV5-4,-,TRBJ2-6
TGTGCCAGCAGCTTGAGTGATGGCGGACAGACCCAGTACTTC,CASSLSDGGQTQYF,-,TRBV5-5,-,TRBJ2-5
TGCGCCAGCAGCCAAGTAGGAGGCTACAGGGGCCAACATCTATCCTTGAACACTGAAGCTTTCTTT,CASSQVGGYRGQHLSLNTEAFF,TRBD1,TRBV4-1,-,TRBJ1-1
TGTGCCAGCAGTACCCGAACTTTGGAGCCCCAGCATTTT,CASSTRTLEPQHF,-,TRBV27,-,TRBJ1-5
TGCGCCAGCAGCTTGGCTGGCAGCACATCCTACGAGCAGTACTTC,CASSLAGSTSYEQYF,-,TRBV5-1,once,TRBJ2-7